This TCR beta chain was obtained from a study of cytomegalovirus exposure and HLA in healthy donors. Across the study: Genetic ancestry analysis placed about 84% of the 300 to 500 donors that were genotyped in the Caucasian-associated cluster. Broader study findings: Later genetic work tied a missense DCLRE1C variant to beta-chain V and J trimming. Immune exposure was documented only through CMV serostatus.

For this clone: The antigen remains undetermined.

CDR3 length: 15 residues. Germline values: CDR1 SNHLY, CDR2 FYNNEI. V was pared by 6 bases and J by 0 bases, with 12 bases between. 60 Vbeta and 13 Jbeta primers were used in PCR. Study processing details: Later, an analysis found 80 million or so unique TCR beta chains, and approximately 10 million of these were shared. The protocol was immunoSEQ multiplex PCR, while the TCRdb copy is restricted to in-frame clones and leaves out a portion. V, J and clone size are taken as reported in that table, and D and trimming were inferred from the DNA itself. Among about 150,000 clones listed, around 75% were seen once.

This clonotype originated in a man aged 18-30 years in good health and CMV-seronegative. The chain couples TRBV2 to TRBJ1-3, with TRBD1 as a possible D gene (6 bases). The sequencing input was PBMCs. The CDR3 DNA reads TGTGCCAGCAGAGAAACAGGGACCTCTGGAAACACCATATATTTT. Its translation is CASRETGTSGNTIYF.